This entry features one TCR beta chain sequence. Its target is unknown. This may be a read error: a much more frequent sequence differs by one nucleotide. These data are taken from a study of blood T cells in healthy people across ages. Every donor gave 7.5 to 10 milliliters of peripheral blood. Primers used in a second PCR of about 6 to 11 cycles were a sample-barcoded 5' primer and a J-beta primer mix. In TCRdb, the 5' RACE reads were re-called with MiXCR into one record per CDR3 protein. The sample includes 1.5 million to 2 million distinct CDR3 sequences, roughly 32% seen only once; the top ten take 10% to 12%. Findings of the study overall: As naive T cell percentage varied, TCR beta diversity correlated strongly with it. Reliance upon unsorted PBMCs precluded definitive naive versus antigen-experienced comparison.

Sequenced: blood. The clonotype was recovered from a woman in her 30s in good health.

Here the CDR3 DNA reads TGTGCCAGCAGCTTAGAGGTAGAGGTTAATTCACCCCTCCACTTT. Residues: CASSLEVEVNSPLHF. The J gene is TRBJ1-6, the V gene TRBV7-2; no definite D call. The CDR3 totals 15 residues. Germline V gene sequence: CDR1 SGHTA, CDR2 FQGNSA. The V and J ends lost 1 base and 6 bases respectively, with 10 bases between them.